A selection of T cell receptor beta chains follows, all from one sample in a study of shared clonotypes between healthy human individuals. Here immunoSEQ multiplex PCR was the method, and the copy in TCRdb shows in-frame clones only, minus some. This table has around 1.9 million clones, around 93% appearing once. Specimen: naive CD8+ T cells from PBMCs. All receptors come from a man in his late teens or twenties in good health. Some clones in this sample may be carry-over from other donors' samples. Both conserved end residues are part of each CDR3. A D gene is named only where the DNA matches it firmly. Part of the rows lack a size; the others show once, few, many or a class for expanded clones.

size: once
V: TRBV2
J: TRBJ2-3
D: TRBD2
DNA: TGTGCCAGCAGTGAAGCGTTTTGGCGGGAGGTAGGCACAGATACGCAGTATTTT
CDR3: CASSEAFWREVGTDTQYF

size: -
V: TRBV7-8
J: TRBJ2-7
D: -
DNA: TGTGCCAGCAGCCCCACGGTACCGCTCAGGGTTCACGAGCAGTACTTC
CDR3: CASSPTVPLRVHEQYF

size: -
V: TRBV25-1
J: TRBJ2-7
D: TRBD1
DNA: TGTGCCAGCACCGGGACAGCCTCCTACGAGCAGTACTTC
CDR3: CASTGTASYEQYF

size: few
V: TRBV29-1
J: TRBJ1-2
D: -
DNA: TGCAGCGTTGTATCTCCGATCGTATATGGCTACACCTTC
CDR3: CSVVSPIVYGYTF

size: few
V: TRBV25-1
J: TRBJ1-5
D: -
DNA: TGTGCCAGCAGTGACGGGACGTATAGCAATCAGCCCCAGCATTTT
CDR3: CASSDGTYSNQPQHF

size: -
V: TRBV7-9
J: TRBJ2-3
D: -
DNA: TGTGCCAGCAGCTTATTTTTCCAGAGCGGGTACACAGATACGCAGTATTTT
CDR3: CASSLFFQSGYTDTQYF

size: -
V: TRBV11-2
J: TRBJ2-5
D: TRBD2
DNA: TGTGCCAGCAGCCCCCTGGGACTAGCCCAAGAGACCCAGTACTTC
CDR3: CASSPLGLAQETQYF

size: -
V: TRBV5-1
J: TRBJ2-7
D: -
DNA: TGCGCCAGCAGCTTGGAGACGGAAGGTAACTACGAGCAGTACTTC
CDR3: CASSLETEGNYEQYF

size: -
V: TRBV7-6
J: TRBJ1-1
D: -
DNA: TGTGCCAGCAGCCCACGGGGAAGGGGTGAAGCTTTCTTT
CDR3: CASSPRGRGEAFF

size: once
V: TRBV28
J: TRBJ2-7
D: TRBD2
DNA: TGTGCCAGCAGTCAGGGACTAGCGGCGTCCTACGAGCAGTACTTC
CDR3: CASSQGLAASYEQYF

size: -
V: TRBV10-2
J: TRBJ1-1
D: -
DNA: TGCGCCAGCAGTGAAATCGGAAACACTGAAGCTTTCTTT
CDR3: CASSEIGNTEAFF

size: -
V: TRBV4-1
J: TRBJ1-1
D: -
DNA: TGCGCCAGCAGCCCGGTCGGAGGGGGCACTGAAGCTTTCTTT
CDR3: CASSPVGGGTEAFF

size: -
V: TRBV5-1
J: TRBJ2-7
D: TRBD1
DNA: TGCGCCAGCAGCTTTCTTGGGACAGGGAGGGACGAGCAGTACTTC
CDR3: CASSFLGTGRDEQYF

size: -
V: TRBV27
J: TRBJ2-1
D: TRBD1
DNA: TGTGCCAGCAGTTTTTCAGGGGGCAAGGTGGGTGAGCAGTTCTTC
CDR3: CASSFSGGKVGEQFF

size: -
V: TRBV2
J: TRBJ2-7
D: TRBD1
DNA: TGTGCCAGCAATAACATCCGGGACAGGGGGGACCACGAGCAGTACTTC
CDR3: CASNNIRDRGDHEQYF

size: -
V: TRBV6-5
J: TRBJ1-5
D: TRBD1
DNA: TGTGCCAGCAGCTTCCTCCGGGACAGTCAGCCCCAGCATTTT
CDR3: CASSFLRDSQPQHF

size: -
V: TRBV21-1
J: TRBJ1-5
D: -
DNA: TGTGCCAGCAGACTCGGGATCCCGGCGGCTAATCAGCCCCAGCATTTT
CDR3: CASRLGIPAANQPQHF

size: -
V: TRBV4-3
J: TRBJ2-5
D: TRBD2
DNA: TGCGCCAGCAGCCAAGATCGACTAGCGGGAGGGCGAGAGACCCAGTACTTC
CDR3: CASSQDRLAGGRETQYF

size: once
V: TRBV4-1
J: TRBJ2-1
D: TRBD2
DNA: TGCGCCAGCAGCCAAGATGGGAGCGGGAGCCTTTACAATGAGCAGTTCTTC
CDR3: CASSQDGSGSLYNEQFF

size: few
V: TRBV27
J: TRBJ1-1
D: -
DNA: TGTGCCAGCAGTTTACGGGCAGAGGGGGAAGCTTTCTTT
CDR3: CASSLRAEGEAFF

size: -
V: TRBV11-2
J: TRBJ2-1
D: TRBD2
DNA: TGTGCCAGCAGACAGCGGGGGAGCTCCTACAATGAGCAGTTCTTC
CDR3: CASRQRGSSYNEQFF

size: -
V: TRBV4-1
J: TRBJ2-7
D: -
DNA: TGCGCCAGCAGCCAAGCCGCCGGGAGCTCCTACGAGCAGTACTTC
CDR3: CASSQAAGSSYEQYF

size: once
V: TRBV7-9
J: TRBJ1-1
D: -
DNA: TGTGCCAGCAGCTTGGGAGGGACCACTGAAGCTTTCTTT
CDR3: CASSLGGTTEAFF

size: -
V: TRBV14
J: TRBJ2-1
D: -
DNA: TGTGCCAGCAGCCTTGTCTACAATGAGCAGTTCTTC
CDR3: CASSLVYNEQFF

size: -
V: TRBV25-1
J: TRBJ2-1
D: -
DNA: TGTGCCAGCAGACTCTCCCACAATGAGCAGTTCTTC
CDR3: CASRLSHNEQFF

size: -
V: TRBV19
J: TRBJ2-7
D: TRBD1
DNA: TGTGCCAGTAGTATACGAGGGACAGGGACCTACGAGCAGTACTTC
CDR3: CASSIRGTGTYEQYF

size: -
V: TRBV4-3
J: TRBJ1-1
D: TRBD1
DNA: TGCGCCAGCAGCCAAGGGGCAGGGGGCTCCCTCACTGAAGCTTTCTTT
CDR3: CASSQGAGGSLTEAFF

size: -
V: TRBV19
J: TRBJ2-1
D: TRBD2
DNA: TGTGCCAGTCATGCGGGAGGGCCGGTAGCGAATGAGCAGTTCTTC
CDR3: CASHAGGPVANEQFF